These T cell receptor beta chains were read from a single sample in a study of early T cells in non-severe SARS-CoV-2 infection. Via MiXCR, TCRdb re-called the 5' RACE reads, giving one row per CDR3 protein. The table shows around 80,000 distinct CDR3 sequences, with approximately 15% occurring only once. The sequencing input was whole blood. All receptors come from an adult who was a healthcare worker with PCR-confirmed SARS-CoV-2 infection or an uninfected control (not recorded which). The CDR3 runs from the conserved cysteine through the conserved F or W. The D gene is left open where the match is weak. Not all rows give a size; the values are once, few, many and, for expanded clones, a class.

j_call: TRBJ1-6
d_call: .
v_call: TRBV7-2
clone_size: many
cdr3_aa: CASSRQTRYSPLHF
cdr3_nt: TGTGCCAGCAGCCGCCAGACCAGATATTCACCCCTCCACTTT

j_call: TRBJ2-7
d_call: .
v_call: TRBV12-3/TRBV12-4
clone_size: many
cdr3_aa: CASSPEAGSTYEQYF
cdr3_nt: TGTGCCAGCAGTCCTGAGGCGGGCAGTACCTACGAGCAGTACTTC

j_call: TRBJ2-5
d_call: TRBD1
v_call: TRBV6-1
clone_size: .
cdr3_aa: CASSDGDRGRETQYF
cdr3_nt: TGTGCCAGCAGTGACGGGGACAGGGGGCGAGAGACCCAGTACTTC

j_call: TRBJ1-1
d_call: .
v_call: TRBV12-3/TRBV12-4
clone_size: many
cdr3_aa: CASSSQGQAFF
cdr3_nt: TGTGCCAGCAGTTCGCAGGGTCAAGCTTTCTTT

j_call: TRBJ2-3
d_call: .
v_call: TRBV6-5
clone_size: .
cdr3_aa: CASQQLGTSGSTDTQYF
cdr3_nt: TGTGCCAGCCAGCAACTTGGGACTTCAGGTAGCACAGATACGCAGTATTTT

j_call: TRBJ1-2
d_call: TRBD1
v_call: TRBV25-1
clone_size: few
cdr3_aa: CASSGWTGYGYTF
cdr3_nt: TGTGCCAGCAGTGGGTGGACAGGGTATGGCTACACCTTC

j_call: TRBJ1-4
d_call: .
v_call: TRBV11-2
clone_size: many
cdr3_aa: CASSLGGIEKLFF
cdr3_nt: TGTGCCAGCAGCTTAGGAGGAATCGAAAAACTGTTTTTT

j_call: TRBJ1-6
d_call: TRBD1
v_call: TRBV6-5
clone_size: .
cdr3_aa: CASSPSGTGGNSPLHF
cdr3_nt: TGTGCCAGCAGCCCTTCCGGGACAGGGGGAAATTCACCCCTCCACTTT

j_call: TRBJ1-6
d_call: .
v_call: TRBV3-1
clone_size: many
cdr3_aa: CASSQVGYNSPLHF
cdr3_nt: TGTGCCAGCAGCCAAGTTGGCTATAATTCACCCCTCCACTTT

j_call: TRBJ1-1
d_call: .
v_call: TRBV18
clone_size: many
cdr3_aa: CASSLERERNTEAFF
cdr3_nt: TGTGCCAGCTCACTGGAAAGAGAGAGGAACACTGAAGCTTTCTTT

j_call: TRBJ1-1
d_call: .
v_call: TRBV6-1
clone_size: many
cdr3_aa: CASLKGTIKVPEAFF
cdr3_nt: TGTGCCAGCCTTAAAGGGACCATTAAAGTCCCTGAAGCTTTCTTT

j_call: TRBJ1-2
d_call: .
v_call: TRBV6-6
clone_size: many
cdr3_aa: CASSLASTGSGANYGYTF
cdr3_nt: TGTGCCAGCAGTCTGGCCTCTACAGGGTCGGGAGCTAACTATGGCTACACCTTC

j_call: TRBJ2-7
d_call: .
v_call: TRBV20-1
clone_size: few
cdr3_aa: CSAAARVYEQYF
cdr3_nt: TGCAGTGCAGCCGCTAGGGTCTACGAGCAGTACTTC

j_call: TRBJ2-3
d_call: TRBD2
v_call: TRBV27
clone_size: .
cdr3_aa: CASSFIAGGRNYRTDTQYF
cdr3_nt: TGTGCCAGCAGTTTCATAGCGGGGGGGCGTAACTATCGGACAGATACGCAGTATTTT

j_call: TRBJ1-1
d_call: TRBD1
v_call: TRBV12-3/TRBV12-4
clone_size: .
cdr3_aa: CASSSIWDRGRGNTEAFF
cdr3_nt: TGTGCCAGCAGTTCAATATGGGACAGGGGGCGCGGGAACACTGAAGCTTTCTTT

j_call: TRBJ1-2
d_call: .
v_call: TRBV12-3/TRBV12-4
clone_size: many
cdr3_aa: CASSMGWGPGYTF
cdr3_nt: TGTGCCAGCAGTATGGGTTGGGGCCCTGGCTACACCTTC

j_call: TRBJ2-2
d_call: TRBD2
v_call: TRBV11-2
clone_size: many
cdr3_aa: CASSFLTSGPTGELFF
cdr3_nt: TGTGCCAGCAGCTTCTTGACTAGCGGGCCAACCGGGGAGCTGTTTTTT

j_call: TRBJ2-5
d_call: .
v_call: TRBV5-4
clone_size: many
cdr3_aa: CASRPGLQETQYF
cdr3_nt: TGTGCCAGCAGACCCGGACTACAAGAGACCCAGTACTTC

j_call: TRBJ1-6
d_call: .
v_call: TRBV5-1
clone_size: .
cdr3_aa: CASSLTGLDNSPLHF
cdr3_nt: TGCGCCAGCAGCTTGACGGGACTTGATAATTCACCCCTCCACTTT

j_call: TRBJ1-6
d_call: .
v_call: TRBV5-4
clone_size: .
cdr3_aa: CASSLAKGGWNSPLHF
cdr3_nt: TGTGCCAGCAGCTTGGCCAAGGGGGGATGGAATTCACCCCTCCACTTT

j_call: TRBJ1-4
d_call: .
v_call: TRBV28
clone_size: .
cdr3_aa: CASSLRGVREKLFF
cdr3_nt: TGTGCCAGCAGCCTGAGAGGGGTGAGAGAAAAACTGTTTTTT

j_call: TRBJ1-6
d_call: TRBD1
v_call: TRBV6-1
clone_size: few
cdr3_aa: CASSVRQGGNSPLHF
cdr3_nt: TGTGCCAGCAGTGTTCGACAGGGGGGAAATTCACCCCTCCACTTT

j_call: TRBJ2-1
d_call: TRBD2
v_call: TRBV9
clone_size: many
cdr3_aa: CASSARAGGANEQFF
cdr3_nt: TGTGCCAGCAGCGCTCGAGCGGGGGGGGCCAATGAGCAGTTCTTC

j_call: TRBJ2-3
d_call: .
v_call: TRBV29-1
clone_size: .
cdr3_aa: CSVDKGVGTDTQYF
cdr3_nt: TGCAGCGTGGATAAAGGGGTGGGCACAGATACGCAGTATTTT

j_call: TRBJ2-5
d_call: .
v_call: TRBV5-1
clone_size: many
cdr3_aa: CASSLALALETQYF
cdr3_nt: TGCGCCAGCAGCTTGGCCCTAGCATTGGAGACCCAGTACTTC

j_call: TRBJ2-1
d_call: TRBD2
v_call: TRBV7-9
clone_size: few
cdr3_aa: CASSYVAGGSNHMEQFF
cdr3_nt: TGTGCCAGCAGCTATGTAGCGGGGGGATCTAACCATATGGAGCAGTTCTTC

j_call: TRBJ2-2
d_call: .
v_call: TRBV7-9
clone_size: many
cdr3_aa: CASVKGADTGELFF
cdr3_nt: TGTGCCAGCGTAAAGGGCGCCGACACCGGGGAGCTGTTTTTT

j_call: TRBJ2-3
d_call: TRBD2
v_call: TRBV7-8
clone_size: many
cdr3_aa: CASSPRLAGTTDTQYF
cdr3_nt: TGTGCCAGCAGCCCACGACTAGCGGGGACCACAGATACGCAGTATTTT

j_call: TRBJ2-2
d_call: TRBD1
v_call: TRBV11-2
clone_size: many
cdr3_aa: CASSPGRGLRTGELFF
cdr3_nt: TGTGCCAGCAGCCCGGGCAGGGGGCTTCGCACCGGGGAGCTGTTTTTT

j_call: TRBJ2-5
d_call: .
v_call: TRBV30
clone_size: many
cdr3_aa: CAWSVRASQETQYF
cdr3_nt: TGTGCCTGGAGTGTACGGGCAAGCCAAGAGACCCAGTACTTC

j_call: TRBJ2-1
d_call: .
v_call: TRBV29-1
clone_size: .
cdr3_aa: CWTVPYNEQFF
cdr3_nt: TGCTGGACGGTCCCCTACAATGAGCAGTTCTTC

j_call: TRBJ1-1
d_call: .
v_call: TRBV12-3/TRBV12-4
clone_size: many
cdr3_aa: CASSFGQNTEAFF
cdr3_nt: TGTGCCAGCAGTTTCGGGCAGAACACTGAAGCTTTCTTT

j_call: TRBJ1-6
d_call: .
v_call: TRBV5-1
clone_size: many
cdr3_aa: CASSPGQYNSPLHF
cdr3_nt: TGCGCCAGCAGCCCTGGACAGTATAATTCACCCCTCCACTTT

j_call: TRBJ2-7
d_call: .
v_call: TRBV29-1
clone_size: .
cdr3_aa: CSVEDGQGYHEQYF
cdr3_nt: TGCAGCGTTGAAGATGGGCAGGGGTACCACGAGCAGTACTTC

j_call: TRBJ1-1
d_call: .
v_call: TRBV5-1
clone_size: .
cdr3_aa: CASSSPGRTEAFF
cdr3_nt: TGCGCCAGCAGCTCACCAGGCCGTACTGAAGCTTTCTTT

j_call: TRBJ1-5
d_call: .
v_call: TRBV6-6
clone_size: many
cdr3_aa: CASRGWSGQPQHF
cdr3_nt: TGTGCCAGCAGAGGCTGGTCGGGCCAGCCCCAGCATTTT

j_call: TRBJ2-7
d_call: .
v_call: TRBV11-2
clone_size: .
cdr3_aa: CASSLAGTAYEQYF
cdr3_nt: TGTGCCAGCAGCTTAGCGGGGACGGCGTACGAGCAGTACTTC

j_call: TRBJ2-3
d_call: .
v_call: TRBV7-2
clone_size: many
cdr3_aa: CASSLAAADTQYF
cdr3_nt: TGTGCCAGCAGCTTAGCAGCGGCAGATACGCAGTATTTT

j_call: TRBJ1-2
d_call: .
v_call: TRBV6-2/TRBV6-3
clone_size: many
cdr3_aa: CASSYGGRQSDYGYTF
cdr3_nt: TGTGCCAGCAGTTACGGTGGTCGGCAGTCCGACTATGGCTACACCTTC

j_call: TRBJ1-2
d_call: .
v_call: TRBV12-3/TRBV12-4
clone_size: many
cdr3_aa: CASSLTFVGGGYTF
cdr3_nt: TGTGCCAGCAGTTTAACCTTTGTCGGGGGTGGCTACACCTTC

j_call: TRBJ1-1
d_call: .
v_call: TRBV18
clone_size: few
cdr3_aa: CASSLVNTEAFF
cdr3_nt: TGTGCCAGCTCACTCGTGAACACTGAAGCTTTCTTT

j_call: TRBJ2-1
d_call: TRBD2
v_call: TRBV20-1
clone_size: many
cdr3_aa: CSANPLAGEGNEQFF
cdr3_nt: TGCAGTGCTAACCCCCTAGCGGGGGAAGGCAATGAGCAGTTCTTC

j_call: TRBJ2-2
d_call: .
v_call: TRBV3-1
clone_size: .
cdr3_aa: CASSQGEYTGELFF
cdr3_nt: TGTGCCAGCAGCCAAGGAGAATACACCGGGGAGCTGTTTTTT

j_call: TRBJ2-7
d_call: TRBD2
v_call: TRBV7-3
clone_size: .
cdr3_aa: CASSPIAGVPYEQYF
cdr3_nt: TGTGCCAGCAGCCCTATAGCGGGGGTTCCCTACGAGCAGTACTTC

j_call: TRBJ2-1
d_call: .
v_call: TRBV20-1
clone_size: .
cdr3_aa: CSAREIDSPRVYNEQFF
cdr3_nt: TGCAGTGCTAGAGAAATCGACAGTCCCAGGGTCTACAATGAGCAGTTCTTC

j_call: TRBJ2-5
d_call: TRBD2
v_call: TRBV11-2
clone_size: .
cdr3_aa: CASSPLAGGPPTQYF
cdr3_nt: TGTGCCAGCAGCCCCTTGGCGGGGGGGCCTCCGACCCAGTACTTC

j_call: TRBJ1-6
d_call: .
v_call: TRBV5-5
clone_size: .
cdr3_aa: CASTGHNTASHPTRPLHF
cdr3_nt: TGTGCCAGCACCGGACATAACACAGCTTCTCACCCAACGAGACCCCTCCACTTT

j_call: TRBJ1-1
d_call: .
v_call: TRBV7-2
clone_size: .
cdr3_aa: CASSLEVDLYF
cdr3_nt: TGTGCCAGCAGCTTAGAGGTCGACTTGTATTTT

j_call: TRBJ1-2
d_call: .
v_call: TRBV6-1
clone_size: many
cdr3_aa: CATRGNFWGALDYGYTF
cdr3_nt: TGTGCCACCCGGGGGAACTTTTGGGGGGCGCTTGACTATGGCTACACCTTC

j_call: TRBJ2-5
d_call: .
v_call: TRBV7-7
clone_size: many
cdr3_aa: CASSFSPVETQYF
cdr3_nt: TGTGCTAGCAGCTTTAGCCCGGTAGAGACCCAGTACTTC

j_call: TRBJ2-7
d_call: TRBD1
v_call: TRBV7-9
clone_size: .
cdr3_aa: CASSSVRDRGLYEQYF
cdr3_nt: TGTGCCAGCAGCTCCGTCAGAGACAGGGGGCTCTACGAGCAGTACTTC

j_call: TRBJ2-3
d_call: .
v_call: TRBV6-1
clone_size: many
cdr3_aa: CASSEFPPGTQYF
cdr3_nt: TGTGCCAGCAGTGAATTTCCCCCCGGTACGCAGTATTTT

j_call: TRBJ2-2
d_call: .
v_call: TRBV7-9
clone_size: many
cdr3_aa: CASRGSWAVTGELFF
cdr3_nt: TGTGCCAGCAGAGGTTCGTGGGCGGTCACCGGGGAGCTGTTTTTT

j_call: TRBJ1-1
d_call: .
v_call: TRBV10-3
clone_size: few
cdr3_aa: CAARTKTNTEAFF
cdr3_nt: TGTGCCGCACGCACCAAGACGAACACTGAAGCTTTCTTT